This T cell receptor beta chain was sequenced for a study of T-cell reconstitution after alpha-beta-depleted transplantation in children. Findings and caveats of the study: There were reportedly several hundred expanded graft clones from which alpha-beta T cells came about two months after transplant. T-cell counts and diversity at one year following transplant were attributed mainly to newly produced T cells.

A library of TCRbeta sequences, prepared with unique molecular identifiers, was generated. Via MiXCR, TCRdb re-called the PCR reads, giving one row per CDR3 protein. The repertoire consists of 200,000 to 250,000 distinct CDR3 sequences, with just under 8.5% occurring once and the leading ten covering 5% to 8%. The sample holds many counts of this clonotype. The antigen remains undetermined. V was pared by 6 bases and J by 0 bases, with 5 bases of the junction left unmatched. This CDR3 is 15 amino acids long. CDR1 is SEHNR and CDR2 is FQNEAQ in the germline V gene (reference sequence). This TCR was sampled from a male patient aged 10 to 17 who had a stem cell transplant for acute lymphoblastic leukemia, so the T cells may come from the graft donor. This chain uses TRBV7-9 with TRBJ2-1; 7 positions match TRBD2. Specimen: PBMCs, mostly from graft donor cells, collected 180 days after TCRalphabeta/CD19-depleted stem cell transplant. The CDR3 sequence is CASRLGGSSYNEQFF. CDR3 in DNA: TGTGCCAGCAGACTGGGCGGGAGCTCCTACAATGAGCAGTTCTTC.